The clone carrying this T cell receptor beta chain was detected only a few times. Its antigen is currently unknown. The CDR3 spans 14 residues. Germline V lookup: CDR1 MGHRA, CDR2 YSYEKL. Trimming stripped 1 base from V and 0 bases from J, with 7 bases between. The data are from a study of response to subunit inactivated influenza vaccine. Broader study findings: Authors suggested each seasonal influenza vaccination recruits few new T cells.

MiXCR, run by TCRdb on the RT-PCR reads, gives a single entry per CDR3 protein. Here the sample spans about 240,000 distinct CDR3 sequences, approximately 12% being singletons. V gene TRBV4-1 combines with J gene TRBJ2-7; D gene unclear. The source of this sequence is a man aged 45-65 years who received an inactivated influenza vaccine. The sequences come from non-naive T cells sorted from PBMCs, collected approximately 15 days before vaccination. CDR3 bases: TGCGCCAGCAGCCAAGTTCGCTACTCCTACGAGCAGTACTTC. Encoded protein: CASSQVRYSYEQYF.